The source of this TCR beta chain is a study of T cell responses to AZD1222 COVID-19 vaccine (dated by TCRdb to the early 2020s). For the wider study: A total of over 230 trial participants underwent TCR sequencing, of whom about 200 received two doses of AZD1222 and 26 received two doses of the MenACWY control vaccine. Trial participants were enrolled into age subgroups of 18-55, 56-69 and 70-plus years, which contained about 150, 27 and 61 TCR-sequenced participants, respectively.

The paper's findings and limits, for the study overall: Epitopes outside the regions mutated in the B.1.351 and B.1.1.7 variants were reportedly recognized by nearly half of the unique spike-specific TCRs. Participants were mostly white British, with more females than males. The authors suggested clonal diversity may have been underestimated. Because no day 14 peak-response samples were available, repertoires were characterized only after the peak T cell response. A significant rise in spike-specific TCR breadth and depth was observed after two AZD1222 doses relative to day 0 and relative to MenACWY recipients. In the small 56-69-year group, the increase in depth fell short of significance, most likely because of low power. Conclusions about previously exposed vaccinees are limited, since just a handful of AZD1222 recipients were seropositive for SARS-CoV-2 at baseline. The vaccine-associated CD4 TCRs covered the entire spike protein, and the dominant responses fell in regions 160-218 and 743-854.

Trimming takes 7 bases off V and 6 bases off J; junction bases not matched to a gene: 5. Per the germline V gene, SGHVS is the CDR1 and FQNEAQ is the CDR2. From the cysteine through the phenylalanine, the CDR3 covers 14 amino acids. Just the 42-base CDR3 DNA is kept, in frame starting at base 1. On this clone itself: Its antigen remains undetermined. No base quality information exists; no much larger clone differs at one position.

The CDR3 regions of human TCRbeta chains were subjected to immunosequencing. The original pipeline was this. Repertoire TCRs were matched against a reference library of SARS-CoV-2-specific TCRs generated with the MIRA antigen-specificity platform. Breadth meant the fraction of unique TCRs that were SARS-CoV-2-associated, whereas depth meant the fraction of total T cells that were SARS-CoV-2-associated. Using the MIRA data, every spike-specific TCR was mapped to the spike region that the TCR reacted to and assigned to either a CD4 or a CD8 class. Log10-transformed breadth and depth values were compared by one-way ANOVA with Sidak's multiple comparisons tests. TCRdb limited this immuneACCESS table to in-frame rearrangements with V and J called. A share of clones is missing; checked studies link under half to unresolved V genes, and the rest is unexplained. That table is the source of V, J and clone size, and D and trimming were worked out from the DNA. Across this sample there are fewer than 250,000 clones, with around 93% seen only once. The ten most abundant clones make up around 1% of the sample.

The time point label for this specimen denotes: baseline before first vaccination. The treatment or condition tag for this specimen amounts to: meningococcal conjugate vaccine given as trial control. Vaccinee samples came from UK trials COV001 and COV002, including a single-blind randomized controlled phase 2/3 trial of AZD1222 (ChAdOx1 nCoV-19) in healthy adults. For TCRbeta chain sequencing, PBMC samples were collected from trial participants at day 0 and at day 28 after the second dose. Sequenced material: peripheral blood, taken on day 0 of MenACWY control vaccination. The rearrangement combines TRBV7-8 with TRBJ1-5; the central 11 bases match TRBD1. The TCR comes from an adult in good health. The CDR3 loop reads CASKGQGDGQPQHF. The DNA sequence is TGTGCCAGCAAGGGACAGGGGGACGGTCAGCCCCAGCATTTT.